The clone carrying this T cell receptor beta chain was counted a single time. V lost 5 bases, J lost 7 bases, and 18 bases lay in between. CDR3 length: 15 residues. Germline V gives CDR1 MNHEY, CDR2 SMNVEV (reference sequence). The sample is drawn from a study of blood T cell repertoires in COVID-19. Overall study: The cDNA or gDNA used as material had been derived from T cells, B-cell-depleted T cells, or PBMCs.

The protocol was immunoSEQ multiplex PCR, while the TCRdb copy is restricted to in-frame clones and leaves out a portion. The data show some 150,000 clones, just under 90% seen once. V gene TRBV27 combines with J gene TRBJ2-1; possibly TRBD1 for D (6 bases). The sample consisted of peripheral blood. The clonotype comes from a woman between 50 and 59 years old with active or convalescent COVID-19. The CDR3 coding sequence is TGTGCCAGCAGTCTTGACAGGCGATCAAGGAATGAGCAGTTCTTC. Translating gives CASSLDRRSRNEQFF.